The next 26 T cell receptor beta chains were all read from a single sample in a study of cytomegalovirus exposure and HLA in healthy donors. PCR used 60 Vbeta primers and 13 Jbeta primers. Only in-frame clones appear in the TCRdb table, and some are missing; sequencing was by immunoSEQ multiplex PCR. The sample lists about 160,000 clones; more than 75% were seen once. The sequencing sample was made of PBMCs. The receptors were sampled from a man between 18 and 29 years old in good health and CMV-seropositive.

In nucleotides, the CDR3 is TGTGCCAGCAGCTTAGAGGCAGGGCAGGGGATTGCCTACGAGCAGTACTTC. Protein: CASSLEAGQGIAYEQYF. The rearrangement uses TRBV7-8 and TRBJ2-5, with a possible D match to TRBD1 (6 bases). The DNA matches TRBJ2-7 better at its end, which makes the J call doubtful. Germline CDR1 SGHVS, CDR2 FQNEAQ. The CDR3 contains 17 residues.

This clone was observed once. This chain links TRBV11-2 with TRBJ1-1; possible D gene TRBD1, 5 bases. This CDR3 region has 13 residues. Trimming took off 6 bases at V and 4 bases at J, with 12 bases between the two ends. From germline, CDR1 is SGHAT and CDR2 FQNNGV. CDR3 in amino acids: CASRYDGGTEAFF. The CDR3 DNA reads TGTGCCAGCAGATACGACGGGGGCACTGAAGCTTTCTTT.

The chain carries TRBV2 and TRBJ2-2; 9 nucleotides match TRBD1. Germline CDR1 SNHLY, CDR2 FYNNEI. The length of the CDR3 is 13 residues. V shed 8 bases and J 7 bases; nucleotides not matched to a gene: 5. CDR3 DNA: TGTGCCAGCCAAACAGGGGGCGACGGGGAGCTGTTTTTT. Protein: CASQTGGDGELFF.

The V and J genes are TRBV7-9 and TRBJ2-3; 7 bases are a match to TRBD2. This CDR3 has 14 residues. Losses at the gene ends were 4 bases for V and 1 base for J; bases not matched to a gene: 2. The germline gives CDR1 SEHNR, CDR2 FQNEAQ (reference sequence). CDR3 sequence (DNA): TGTGCCAGCAGCTCGGGGGGAGGCACAGATACGCAGTATTTT. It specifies CASSSGGGTDTQYF.

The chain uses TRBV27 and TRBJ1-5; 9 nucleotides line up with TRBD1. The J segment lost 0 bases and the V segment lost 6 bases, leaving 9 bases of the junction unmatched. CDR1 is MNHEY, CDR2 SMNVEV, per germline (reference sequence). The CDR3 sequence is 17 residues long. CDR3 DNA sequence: TGTGCCAGCAGCCCGACAGGGGGGGCCTATAGCAATCAGCCCCAGCATTTT. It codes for CASSPTGGAYSNQPQHF.

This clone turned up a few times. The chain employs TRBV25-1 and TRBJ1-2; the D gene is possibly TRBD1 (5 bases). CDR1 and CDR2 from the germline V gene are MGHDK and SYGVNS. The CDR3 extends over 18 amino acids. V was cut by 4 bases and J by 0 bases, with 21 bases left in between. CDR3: CASSGGVLFGRTNYGYTF. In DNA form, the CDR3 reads TGTGCCAGCAGTGGGGGGGTGTTGTTTGGGCGGACTAACTATGGCTACACCTTC.

This chain's CDR3 is CASSPEQFGTEAFF. The CDR3 DNA reads TGTGCCAGCTCACCAGAACAGTTCGGCACTGAAGCTTTCTTT. The genes are TRBV18 and TRBJ1-1; D is ambiguous. The CDR3 totals 14 residues. Deletions cut 2 bases from V and 4 bases from J, with 11 bases between. Germline V gives CDR1 KGHSH, CDR2 LQKENI.

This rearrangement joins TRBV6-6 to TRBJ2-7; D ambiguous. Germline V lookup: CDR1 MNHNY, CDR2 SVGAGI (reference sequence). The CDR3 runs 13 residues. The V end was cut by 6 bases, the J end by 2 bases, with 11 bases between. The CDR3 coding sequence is TGTGCCAGCAGCGGGTCGGCAACCTACGAGCAGTACTTC. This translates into CASSGSATYEQYF.

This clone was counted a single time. CDR3 coding DNA: TGTGCCAGCAGCCAGGGGCGGGTCCTTAACTATGGCTACACCTTC. It is translated as CASSQGRVLNYGYTF. V usage is TRBV7-9 and J usage is TRBJ1-2; TRBD1 might be the D (6 bases). Germline CDR1 reads SEHNR; CDR2 reads FQNEAQ (reference sequence). Trimming took 5 bases from V and 1 from J, leaving 14 bases between them. This CDR3 is built from 15 residues.

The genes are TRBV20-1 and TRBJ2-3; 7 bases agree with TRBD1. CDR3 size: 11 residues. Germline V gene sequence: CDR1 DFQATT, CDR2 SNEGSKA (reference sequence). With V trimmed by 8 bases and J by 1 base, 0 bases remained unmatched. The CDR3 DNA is TGCAGTACAGGGGGCACAGATACGCAGTATTTT. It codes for CSTGGTDTQYF.

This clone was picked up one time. This CDR3 reads CASSYSPGGGNSPLHF. The CDR3 DNA reads TGTGCCAGCAGTTACTCCCCGGGAGGGGGGAATTCACCCCTCCACTTT. The rearrangement links TRBV6-5 to TRBJ1-6, with D perhaps TRBD1 (6 bases). The CDR3 consists of 16 residues. Germline V gives CDR1 MNHEY, CDR2 SVGAGI. The V gene lost 0 bases and the J gene lost 7 bases, with 13 bases spanning the gap.

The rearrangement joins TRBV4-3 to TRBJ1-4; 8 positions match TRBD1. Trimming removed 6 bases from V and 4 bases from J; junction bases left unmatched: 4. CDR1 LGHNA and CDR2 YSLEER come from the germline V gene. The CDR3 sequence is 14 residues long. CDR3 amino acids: CASRGGQGNEKLFF. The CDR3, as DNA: TGCGCCAGCAGGGGAGGACAGGGTAATGAAAAACTGTTTTTT.

The CDR3 protein is CASSLGGAQETQYF. CDR3 DNA: TGTGCCAGCAGTCTGGGGGGGGCGCAAGAGACCCAGTACTTC. The chain couples TRBV7-9 to TRBJ2-5, with a tentative D call TRBD2 (7 bases). The V gene's germline CDR1 is SEHNR and CDR2 FQNEAQ (reference sequence). Trimming shortened V by 6 bases and J by 2 bases, and 13 bases separated the two germline ends. The CDR3 length is 14 residues.

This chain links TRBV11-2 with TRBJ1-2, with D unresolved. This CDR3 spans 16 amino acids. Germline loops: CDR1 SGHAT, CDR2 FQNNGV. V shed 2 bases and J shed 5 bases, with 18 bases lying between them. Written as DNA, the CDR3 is TGTGCCAGCAGCTTAACTATCTATGTCCGCGGGTATGGCTACACCTTC. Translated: CASSLTIYVRGYGYTF.

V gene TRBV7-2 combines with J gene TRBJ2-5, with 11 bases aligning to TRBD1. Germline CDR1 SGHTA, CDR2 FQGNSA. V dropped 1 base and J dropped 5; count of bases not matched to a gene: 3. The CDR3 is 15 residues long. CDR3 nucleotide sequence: TGTGCCAGCAGCTTAGACGGGACAGGGGGTGAGACCCAGTACTTC. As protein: CASSLDGTGGETQYF.

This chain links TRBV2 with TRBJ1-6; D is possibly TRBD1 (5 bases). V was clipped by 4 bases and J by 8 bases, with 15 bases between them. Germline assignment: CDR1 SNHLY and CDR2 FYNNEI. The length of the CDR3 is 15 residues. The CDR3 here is CASSVGDSKYSPLHF. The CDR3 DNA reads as TGTGCCAGCAGTGTTGGAGACAGCAAGTATTCACCCCTCCACTTT.

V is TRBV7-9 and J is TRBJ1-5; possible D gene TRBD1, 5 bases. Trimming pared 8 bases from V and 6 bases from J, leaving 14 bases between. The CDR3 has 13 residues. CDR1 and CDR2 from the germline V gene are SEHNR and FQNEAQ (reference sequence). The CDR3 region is CASSGGGFQPQHF. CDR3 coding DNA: TGTGCCAGCTCCGGGGGTGGGTTTCAGCCCCAGCATTTT.

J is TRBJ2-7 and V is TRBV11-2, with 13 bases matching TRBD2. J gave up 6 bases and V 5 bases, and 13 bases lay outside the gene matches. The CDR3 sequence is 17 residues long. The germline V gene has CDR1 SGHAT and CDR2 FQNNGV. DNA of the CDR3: TGTGCCAGCAGCCTTCTCCCCGGGACTAGCGGGGCTGGCGAGCAGTACTTC. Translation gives CASSLLPGTSGAGEQYF.

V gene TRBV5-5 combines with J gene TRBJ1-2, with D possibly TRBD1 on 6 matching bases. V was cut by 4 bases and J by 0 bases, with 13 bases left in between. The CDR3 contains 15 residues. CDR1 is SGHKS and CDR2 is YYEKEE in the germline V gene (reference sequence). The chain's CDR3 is CASSLTGAANYGYTF. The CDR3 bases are TGTGCCAGCAGCCTGACAGGAGCCGCTAACTATGGCTACACCTTC.

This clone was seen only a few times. CDR3 nucleotides: TGTGCCAGCAGCCAAGACGACGGGACAGGGCACACTGAAGCTTTCTTT. It specifies CASSQDDGTGHTEAFF. The chain links TRBV4-2 to TRBJ1-1; 9 bases line up with TRBD1. The germline gives CDR1 LGHNA, CDR2 YNFKEQ. J was trimmed by 3 bases and V by 0 bases; bases with no gene match: 5. The CDR3 extends over 16 amino acids.

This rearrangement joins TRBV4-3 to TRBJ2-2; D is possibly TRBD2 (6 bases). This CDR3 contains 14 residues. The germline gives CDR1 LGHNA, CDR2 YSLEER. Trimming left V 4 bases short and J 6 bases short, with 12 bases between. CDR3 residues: CASSPGREPGELFF. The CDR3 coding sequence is TGCGCCAGCAGCCCAGGCCGGGAGCCCGGGGAGCTGTTTTTT.

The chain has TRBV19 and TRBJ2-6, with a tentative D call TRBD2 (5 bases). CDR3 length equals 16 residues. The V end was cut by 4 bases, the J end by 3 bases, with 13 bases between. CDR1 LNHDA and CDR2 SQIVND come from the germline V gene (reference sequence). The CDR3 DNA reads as TGTGCCAGTAGTACCCCCCGGGGTTTTGGGGCCAACGTCCTGACTTTC. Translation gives CASSTPRGFGANVLTF.

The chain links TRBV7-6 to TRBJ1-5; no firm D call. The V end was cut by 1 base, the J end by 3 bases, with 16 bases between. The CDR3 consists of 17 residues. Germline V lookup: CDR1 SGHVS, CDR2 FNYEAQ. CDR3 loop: CASSLEGGIKNNQPQHF. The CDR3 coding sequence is TGTGCCAGCAGCTTAGAAGGAGGGATTAAAAACAATCAGCCCCAGCATTTT.

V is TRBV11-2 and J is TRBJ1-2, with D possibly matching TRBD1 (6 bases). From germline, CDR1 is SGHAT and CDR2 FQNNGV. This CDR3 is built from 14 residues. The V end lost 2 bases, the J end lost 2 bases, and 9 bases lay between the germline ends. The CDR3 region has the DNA TGTGCCAGCAGCTTATCGACAGGCAACTATGGCTACACCTTC. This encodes CASSLSTGNYGYTF.

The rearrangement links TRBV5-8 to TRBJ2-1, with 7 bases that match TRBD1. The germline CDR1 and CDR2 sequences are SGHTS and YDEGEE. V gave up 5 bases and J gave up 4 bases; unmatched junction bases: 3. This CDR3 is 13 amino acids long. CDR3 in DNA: TGTGCCAGCAGGTGGGGACAGTACAATGAGCAGTTCTTC. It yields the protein CASRWGQYNEQFF.

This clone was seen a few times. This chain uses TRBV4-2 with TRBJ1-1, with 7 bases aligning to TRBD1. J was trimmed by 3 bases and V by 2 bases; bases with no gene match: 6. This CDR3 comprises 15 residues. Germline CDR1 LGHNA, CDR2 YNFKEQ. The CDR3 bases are TGTGCCAGCAGCCAAAAACAGGGGCCGGACACTGAAGCTTTCTTT. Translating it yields CASSQKQGPDTEAFF.